This entry is about one TCR beta chain. Its antigen is currently unknown. The data are from a study of long-term antiretroviral therapy in people with HIV. Findings and limits, study-wide: All time points showed a repertoire dominated by clones expanded before ART. Viral resistance, ART adherence and therapy changes all lacked available data. Spans of CDR3 length were tighter for HIV repertoires than for controls.

Running of the v3.0 immunoSEQ assay took place at survey level. Per sample, sequencing targeted about 40,000-55,000 T-cell genomes. Method: immunoSEQ multiplex PCR; TCRdb's copy keeps in-frame clones and lacks some. This repertoire shows around 25,000 clones, around 88% found once; its top ten account for approximately 5%. Trimming left V 0 bases short and J 11 bases short, with 17 bases between. The CDR3 totals 15 residues. The germline V gene encodes CDR1 LNHNV and CDR2 YYDKDF (reference sequence). Sequences were derived from unsorted PBMCs, sampled approximately 4.5 years after starting antiretroviral therapy. The chain uses TRBV15 and TRBJ1-5, with D possibly matching TRBD1 (6 bases). The source of this sequence is a young man with HIV. CDR3 nucleotides: TGTGCCACCAGCAGAGATGCGGACAGTCTCGGGACCCAGCATTTT. Its translation is CATSRDADSLGTQHF.